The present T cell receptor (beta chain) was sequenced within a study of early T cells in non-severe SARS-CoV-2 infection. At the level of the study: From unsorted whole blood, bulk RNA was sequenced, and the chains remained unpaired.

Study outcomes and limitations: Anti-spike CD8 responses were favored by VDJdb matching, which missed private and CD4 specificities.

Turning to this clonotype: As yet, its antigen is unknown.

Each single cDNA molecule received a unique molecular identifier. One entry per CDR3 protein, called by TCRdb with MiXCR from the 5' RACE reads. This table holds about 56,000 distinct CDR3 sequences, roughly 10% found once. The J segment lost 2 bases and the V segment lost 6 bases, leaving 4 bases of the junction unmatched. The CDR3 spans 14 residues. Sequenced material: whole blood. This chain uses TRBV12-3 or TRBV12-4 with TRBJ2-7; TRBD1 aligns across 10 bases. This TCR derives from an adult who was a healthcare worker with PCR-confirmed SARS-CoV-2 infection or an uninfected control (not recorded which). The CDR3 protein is CASSRTGGTYEQYF. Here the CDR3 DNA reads TGTGCCAGCAGCCGGACAGGGGGGACCTACGAGCAGTACTTC.